The 23 T cell receptor beta chains in this list originate from one sample, sequenced in a study of CD8 T cells in Susac syndrome. Random hexamers were used to reverse transcribe the RNA input (about 0.5 to 1 ug). TCRdb re-analysed the immunoSEQ multiplex PCR reads in MiXCR, keeping a single row per CDR3 protein. The sample lists some 110,000 distinct CDR3 sequences, over 95% occurring once. Sample: CD4+ T cells from PBMCs. These receptors all come from a human donor with Susac syndrome.

CDR3 DNA sequence: TGTGCCAGCACGAACGCACGTGGGGGCCTTGCTCTCTCCTACAATGAGCAGTTCTTC. This codes for CASTNARGGLALSYNEQFF. The J gene is TRBJ2-1, the V gene TRBV3-1; D may be TRBD1 (6 bases). Germline CDR1 is LGHDT and CDR2 is YNNKEL (reference sequence). The CDR3 is 19 residues long. Trimming shortened V by 7 bases and J by 0 bases, and 25 bases separated the two germline ends.

The chain combines TRBV5-1 with TRBJ2-7; D is perhaps TRBD1 (6 bases). Looked up from germline, CDR1 is SGHRS and CDR2 is YFSETQ. The CDR3 loop spans 14 amino acids. V lost 3 bases and J lost 0, with 10 bases in between. The CDR3 loop reads CASSWTDSSYEQYF. The CDR3, as DNA: TGCGCCAGCAGCTGGACAGATAGCTCCTACGAGCAGTACTTC.

This chain links TRBV19 with TRBJ1-1; maybe TRBD1 (5 bases). Trimming pared 6 bases from V and 0 bases from J, leaving 17 bases between. The CDR3 consists of 16 residues. Germline values: CDR1 LNHDA, CDR2 SQIVND (reference sequence). The chain's CDR3 is CASRGTDRNMNTEAFF. CDR3 nucleotides: TGTGCCAGTAGGGGGACGGATCGCAACATGAACACTGAAGCTTTCTTT.

The CDR3 DNA is TGCGCCAGCAGCTTACAAGGGTTAGGCAATCAGCCCCAGCATTTT. Its translation: CASSLQGLGNQPQHF. V usage is TRBV5-1 and J usage is TRBJ1-5; D remains ambiguous. There are 15 residues in the CDR3. Per the germline V gene, CDR1 is SGHRS and CDR2 is YFSETQ. Trimming took 2 bases from V and 2 from J, leaving 11 bases between them. The variable domain in full, with the rest retrieved from reference TRBV5-1 and TRBJ1-5, is KAGVTQTPRYLIKTRGQQVTLSCSPISGHRSVSWYQQTPGQGLQFLFEYFSETQRNKGNFPGRFSGRQFSNSRSEMNVSTLELGDSALYLCASSLQGLGNQPQHFGDGTRLSIL.

The V gene is TRBV18, the J gene TRBJ1-1, with D possibly TRBD1 on 5 matching bases. Germline CDR1 reads KGHSH; CDR2 reads LQKENI. V dropped 2 bases and J dropped 0 bases, with 19 bases sitting between them. The CDR3 totals 18 residues. The CDR3 DNA is TGTGCCAGCTCACCATCTCGGGGACGCGGGCCCTTGAACACTGAAGCTTTCTTT. This sequence encodes CASSPSRGRGPLNTEAFF. The full variable domain, with the rest looked up from reference TRBV18 and TRBJ1-1, is NAGVMQNPRHLVRRRGQEARLRCSPMKGHSHVYWYRQLPEEGLKFMVYLQKENIIDESGMPKERFSAEFPKEGPSILRIQQVVRGDSAAYFCASSPSRGRGPLNTEAFFGQGTRLTVV.

J is TRBJ2-7 and V is TRBV20-1; 10 bases map to TRBD2. V was clipped by 6 bases and J by 2 bases; unmatched bases: 10. CDR1 and CDR2 (germline): DFQATT, SNEGSKA (reference sequence). The CDR3 contains 15 residues. The CDR3 reads CSAGPSGGLPYEQYF. The CDR3 nucleotides are TGCAGTGCCGGCCCTAGCGGGGGATTACCCTACGAGCAGTACTTC.

V gene TRBV7-9 combines with J gene TRBJ1-3; weak D call: TRBD1 (5 bases). CDR3 size: 15 residues. In germline, CDR1 is SEHNR, CDR2 FQNEAQ (reference sequence). The V and J ends lost 3 bases and 4 bases respectively, with 13 bases between them. The CDR3 protein is CASSFLSNRGNTIYF. CDR3 DNA: TGTGCCAGCAGCTTCCTCTCGAACAGGGGAAACACCATATATTTT. Looking up the rest from reference TRBV7-9 and TRBJ1-3 gives the full variable domain: DTGVSQNPRHKITKRGQNVTFRCDPISEHNRLYWYRQTLGQGPEFLTYFQNEAQLEKSRLLSDRFSAERPKGSFSTLEIQRTEQGDSAMYLCASSFLSNRGNTIYFGEGSWLTVV.

The chain links TRBV27 to TRBJ2-3; D remains unclear. Germline V gene lookup returns CDR1 MNHEY and CDR2 SMNVEV (reference sequence). V was pared by 4 bases and J by 2 bases, with 10 bases between. The length of the CDR3 is 14 residues. CDR3 nucleotides: TGTGCCAGCAGTTCAAGGGCGGCCACAGATACGCAGTATTTT. Protein sequence: CASSSRAATDTQYF.

The chain uses TRBV6-6 and TRBJ2-1; TRBD1 matches at 8 bases. V lost 10 bases to trimming and J lost 8 bases; unmatched junction nucleotides: 13. Per germline, CDR1 MNHNY and CDR2 SVGAGI (reference sequence). The CDR3 runs to 14 residues. The CDR3 sequence is CATWGTGEMHEQFF. For the CDR3, the DNA is TGTGCCACCTGGGGGACAGGCGAGATGCATGAGCAGTTCTTC.

This chain links TRBV20-1 with TRBJ2-1; 9 positions match TRBD2. The germline CDR1 and CDR2 sequences are DFQATT and SNEGSKA (reference sequence). With V trimmed by 1 base and J by 7 bases, 8 bases remained unmatched. The CDR3 consists of 15 residues. The chain's CDR3 is CSARVAGVSSNEQFF. CDR3 sequence (DNA): TGCAGTGCTAGAGTAGCGGGGGTATCTTCGAATGAGCAGTTCTTC.

This clonotype was detected once. This chain connects TRBV20-1 to TRBJ2-1, with 13 bases fitting TRBD2. V was pared by 6 bases and J by 10 bases, with 6 bases of the junction left unmatched. The CDR3 contains 13 residues. Germline V gene sequence: CDR1 DFQATT, CDR2 SNEGSKA (reference sequence). Here the CDR3 reads CSAKLAGGWEQFF. In DNA form, the CDR3 reads TGCAGTGCAAAACTAGCGGGAGGGTGGGAGCAGTTCTTC.

This chain uses TRBV7-9 with TRBJ1-3; D is unresolved. V lost 0 bases to trimming and J lost 0 bases, with 9 bases between them. There are 16 residues in the CDR3. CDR1 and CDR2 from the germline V gene are SEHNR and FQNEAQ (reference sequence). In DNA, the CDR3 is TGTGCCAGCAGCTTAGCGGGTGGAATCTCTGGAAACACCATATATTTT. The encoded protein is CASSLAGGISGNTIYF.

The V and J genes are TRBV6-5 and TRBJ1-2; TRBD1 is a possible D gene (6 bases). The V and J ends lost 2 bases and 3 bases respectively, with 13 bases between them. The length of the CDR3 is 15 residues. CDR1 and CDR2 (germline): MNHEY, SVGAGI. The CDR3 region is CASSYRHRADYGYTF. CDR3 coding DNA: TGTGCCAGCAGTTACCGGCACAGGGCTGACTATGGCTACACCTTC.

The rearrangement uses TRBV4-1 and TRBJ2-7, with D possibly being TRBD1 (6 bases). CDR3 length equals 16 residues. In germline, CDR1 is MGHRA, CDR2 YSYEKL. The germline V and J ends were trimmed by 1 base and 0 bases, with 13 bases remaining between them. The CDR3 loop is CASSQGQAMSSYEQYF. Written as DNA, the CDR3 is TGCGCCAGCAGCCAAGGACAGGCAATGAGCTCCTACGAGCAGTACTTC.

The chain recombines TRBV28 with TRBJ2-6, with TRBD1 matching 7 bases. Trimming at V came to 5 bases and at J to 2 bases, leaving 3 bases not matched to a gene. CDR1 is MDHEN, CDR2 SYDVKM, per germline. This CDR3 region has 15 residues. DNA of the CDR3: TGTGCCAGCAGTCCCACAGGGGCTGGGGCCAACGTCCTGACTTTC. This encodes CASSPTGAGANVLTF. Supplemented by reference TRBV28 and TRBJ2-6, the full variable domain reads DVKVTQSSRYLVKRTGEKVFLECVQDMDHENMFWYRQDPGLGLRLIYFSYDVKMKEKGDIPEGYSVSREKKERFSLILESASTNQTSMYLCASSPTGAGANVLTFGAGSRLTVL.

The chain has TRBV4-1 and TRBJ2-4; possible D gene TRBD2, 5 bases. The CDR3 has 15 residues. Germline CDR1 is MGHRA and CDR2 is YSYEKL. The V gene lost 1 base and the J gene lost 6 bases, with 13 bases spanning the gap. The CDR3 spells CASSQVGVEGNIQYF. DNA of the CDR3: TGCGCCAGCAGCCAAGTCGGGGTAGAGGGAAACATTCAGTACTTC.

V usage is TRBV5-4 and J usage is TRBJ2-2; possible D gene TRBD2, 5 bases. This CDR3 spans 14 amino acids. The germline CDR1 and CDR2 sequences are SGHNT and YYREEE (reference sequence). V lost 5 bases to trimming and J lost 0 bases, with 8 bases between them. This CDR3 reads CASSEGANTGELFF. DNA of the CDR3: TGTGCCAGCAGTGAGGGAGCGAACACCGGGGAGCTGTTTTTT. The variable domain in full, completed from reference TRBV5-4 and TRBJ2-2, reads ETGVTQSPTHLIKTRGQQVTLRCSSQSGHNTVSWYQQALGQGPQFIFQYYREEENGRGNFPPRFSGLQFPNYSSELNVNALELDDSALYLCASSEGANTGELFFGEGSRLTVL.

This clonotype has just one count. The gene calls are TRBV29-1 and TRBJ1-1; 10 bases are a match to TRBD1. The germline V gene encodes CDR1 SQVTM and CDR2 ANQGSEA. The CDR3 covers 15 residues. The J segment lost 0 bases and the V segment lost 5 bases, leaving 6 bases of the junction unmatched. The CDR3 DNA reads as TGCAGCGTTTCCAGACAGGGGGCTATGAACACTGAAGCTTTCTTT. Its protein is CSVSRQGAMNTEAFF. Supplemented by reference TRBV29-1 and TRBJ1-1, the full variable domain reads SAVISQKPSRDICQRGTSLTIQCQVDSQVTMMFWYRQQPGQSLTLIATANQGSEATYESGFVIDKFPISRPNLTFSTLTVSNMSPEDSSIYLCSVSRQGAMNTEAFFGQGTRLTVV.

The J gene is TRBJ2-1, the V gene TRBV21-1; the DNA was not used to check the table's D call, TRBD2. TRBV21-1 is noted as a pseudogene. The CDR3 contains 20 residues. CDR3 loop: CASSKAGISGKEGESDEQFF. The CDR3 nucleotides read TGTGCCAGCAGCAAAGCGGGGATTAGCGGGAAAGAAGGGGAGTCCGATGAGCAGTTCTTC.

This clonotype was observed a single time. The V gene is TRBV19, the J gene TRBJ2-7, with D perhaps assigned TRBD1 or TRBD2 (5 bases each). CDR1 and CDR2 (germline): LNHDA, SQIVND (reference sequence). The CDR3 consists of 13 residues. With 5 bases removed from V and 3 bases from J, the gap between germline ends came to 11 bases. The CDR3 DNA reads TGTGCCAGTAGTCCGGGACGGTTCTACGAGCAGTACTTC. It codes for CASSPGRFYEQYF.

The V and J genes are TRBV6-5 and TRBJ2-1; D tentatively fits TRBD1 or TRBD2 (6 bases each). Germline V gives CDR1 MNHEY, CDR2 SVGAGI. This CDR3 has 15 residues. V was pared by 8 bases and J by 2 bases, with 16 bases between. The CDR3 DNA reads as TGTGCCAGCCTTCCGAGGGGGGAGGCCTACAATGAGCAGTTCTTC. Residues: CASLPRGEAYNEQFF.

The rearrangement links TRBV12-3 or TRBV12-4 to TRBJ1-2, with no clear D. Trimming left V 6 bases short and J 7 bases short, with 12 bases between. The CDR3 loop spans 12 amino acids. The CDR3 here is CASSRERSGYTF. In DNA form, the CDR3 reads TGTGCCAGCAGCCGGGAACGTAGTGGCTACACCTTC.

This clonotype has a single count. V usage is TRBV28 and J usage is TRBJ1-2; D unclear. V was cut by 4 bases and J by 0 bases, with 6 bases left in between. The CDR3 sequence is 13 residues long. Germline CDR1 and CDR2: MDHEN and SYDVKM. The CDR3 loop reads CASSSLTNYGYTF. CDR3 sequence (DNA): TGTGCCAGCAGTTCACTAACTAACTATGGCTACACCTTC.